This entry lists 10 T cell receptor beta chains sequenced from one sample in a study of regulatory T cells in long-lasting Graves disease (dated by TCRdb to about 2021). Interpreted using the paper, the time point label stands for: persistent/refractory GD, antithyroid drugs over 5 years with positive TRAb. For both TCR sequencing and RNA sequencing, RNA was extracted from PBMCs in TRIzol. Library generation was performed with multiplex PCR. This sample was sequenced with an Illumina HiSeq 4000. To build TCR beta libraries, CDR3 regions were amplified by Arm-PCR using iRepertoire HTBI primers. The raw public data were reprocessed by TCRdb itself: fastp quality trimming at Q25, MiXCR clonotype calling, in-frame beta chains only. A single entry per CDR3 protein holds the most common genes and DNA from its merged rows. The sample table lists fewer than 450,000 distinct CDR3 sequences, about a fifth of them with a count of one. Roughly 20% of the sample is in the top ten clones.

The sample in question was peripheral blood mononuclear cells (PBMCs), obtained when the disease was refractory, from a patient treated with antithyroid drugs. The receptors were gathered from a female donor with Graves disease.

This clonotype appeared a few times. The junction and the germline gene differ at one end; a read error may be behind it. The chain recombines TRBV9 with TRBJ1-1, with a possible D match to TRBD1 (5 bases). The germline V gene encodes CDR1 SGDLS and CDR2 YYNGEE. CDR3 length: 14 residues. The CDR3 region has the DNA TGTGCCAGCAGCGAGGGACGGATGAACACTGAAGTTTTCTTT. Amino acid sequence: CASSEGRMNTEVFF.

This clonotype has at least ten counts. The chain couples TRBV29-1 to TRBJ2-5; 14 positions match TRBD2. There are 18 residues in the CDR3. J gave up 5 bases and V 6 bases, and 17 bases lay outside the gene matches. Germline CDR1 reads SQVTM; CDR2 reads ANQGSEA. The CDR3 protein is CSVPGTSGRVGFGETQYF. The CDR3 bases are TGCAGCGTCCCCGGGACTAGCGGGAGAGTGGGGTTCGGGGAGACCCAGTACTTC.

The V and J genes are TRBV7-8 and TRBJ2-5; D is ambiguous. CDR1 is SGHVS, CDR2 FQNEAQ, per germline. Trimming shortened V by 5 bases and J by 3 bases, and 19 bases separated the two germline ends. The CDR3 spans 16 residues. The CDR3 here is CASSHRTGVVEETQYF. CDR3 coding DNA: TGTGCCAGCAGCCATAGGACCGGTGTCGTGGAAGAGACCCAGTACTTC.

This clonotype appeared a few times. The V call is TRBV30, the J call TRBJ2-1; 8 bases are shared with TRBD2. The CDR3 loop spans 12 amino acids. The germline gives CDR1 GTSNPN, CDR2 SVGIG (reference sequence). Unmatched junction bases numbered 6, after V lost 4 bases and J lost 10 bases. The CDR3 is CAWNSGAGEQFF. CDR3 DNA: TGTGCCTGGAATAGCGGGGCGGGAGAGCAGTTCTTC.

This clonotype was observed at least ten times. The chain employs TRBV20-1 and TRBJ1-5; D uncertain. V was pared by 0 bases and J by 7 bases, with 7 bases between. Germline V gene sequence: CDR1 DFQATT, CDR2 SNEGSKA (reference sequence). The CDR3 spans 12 residues. The CDR3, as DNA: TGCAGTGCTAGAGATATAGGGCAGCCCCAGCATTTT. Protein sequence: CSARDIGQPQHF.

This clonotype was seen a few times. This chain connects TRBV5-1 to TRBJ2-5; D might be TRBD1 (6 bases). Germline CDR1 and CDR2: SGHRS and YFSETQ. This CDR3 is 15 amino acids long. V lost 1 base to trimming and J lost 1 base, with 11 bases between them. CDR3: CASSLTGPSQETQYF. The CDR3, as DNA: TGCGCCAGCAGCTTGACAGGGCCATCCCAAGAGACCCAGTACTTC.

Only a few counts were recorded for this clonotype. The gene calls are TRBV14 and TRBJ2-3; 8 nucleotides align to TRBD2. V lost 5 bases, J lost 2 bases, and 12 bases stayed unmatched. The CDR3 spans 17 residues. CDR1 and CDR2 (germline): SGHDN, FVKESK. CDR3 region: CASSNTGTRGYTDTQYF. In DNA form, the CDR3 reads TGTGCCAGCAGCAACACCGGGACTAGAGGCTACACAGATACGCAGTATTTT.

The table lists this clonotype with many counts. This sequence joins TRBV6-1 and TRBJ2-7; no definite D call. V dropped 6 bases and J dropped 1 base, with 16 bases sitting between them. Germline CDR1 is MNHNS and CDR2 is SASEGT. This CDR3 region has 15 residues. This CDR3 reads CASSRVPVVSYEQYF. The DNA of the CDR3 is TGTGCCAGCAGCCGGGTTCCGGTGGTTTCCTACGAGCAGTACTTC.

The CDR3 reads CASLEGGQETQYF. As DNA, the CDR3 is TGTGCCAGTCTAGAGGGGGGGCAAGAGACCCAGTACTTC. The chain carries TRBV12-3 or TRBV12-4 and TRBJ2-5, with a weak D call TRBD2 (7 bases). V shed 9 bases and J shed 2 bases, with 13 bases lying between them. The CDR3 is made up of 13 amino acids.

The CDR3 DNA follows: TGTGCCAGCTCAGCTGCTATGGGGGTTGGAAACACTGAAGCTTTCTTT. Residues: CASSAAMGVGNTEAFF. J is TRBJ1-1 and V is TRBV18, with TRBD1 as a possible D gene (5 bases). The ends were cut back, 5 bases at V and 2 bases at J, with 18 bases in the middle. CDR3 length equals 16 residues. Germline-derived CDR1 and CDR2 are KGHSH and LQKENI.